A single sample gave rise to the 29 T cell receptor beta chains below, sequenced in a study of Graves' ophthalmopathy and Graves' hyperthyroidism. RNA served as the template for amplifying TCR beta CDR3 regions. An opening RT-PCR round employed HTBI primers and preceded a second-round multiplex PCR. TCRdb reanalysed the multiplex PCR reads using MiXCR and keeps one entry per CDR3 protein. The sample carries hundreds of thousands of distinct CDR3 sequences, about a fifth recorded once. Sequencing was done on a sample of peripheral blood. Source of these receptors: a woman younger than 30 with stable Graves' hyperthyroidism. Some clones in this sample may be carry-over from other donors' samples.

The rearrangement links TRBV12-3 or TRBV12-4 to TRBJ2-7; unclear D gene. The CDR3 extends over 13 amino acids. V was pared by 5 bases and J by 3 bases, with 11 bases between. The CDR3 is CASSPGLRYEQYF. DNA for the CDR3: TGTGCCAGCAGTCCCGGGCTGCGCTACGAGCAGTACTTC.

In its sample, this clonotype was seen many times. This chain joins TRBV4-2 and TRBJ2-2, with D possibly being TRBD2 (5 bases). With 0 bases removed from V and 0 bases from J, the gap between germline ends came to 11 bases. Looked up from germline, CDR1 is LGHNA and CDR2 is YNFKEQ. The CDR3 runs to 17 residues. The CDR3 nucleotides are TGTGCCAGCAGCCAAGACGGGGTCTTAGCGAACACCGGGGAGCTGTTTTTT. Protein product: CASSQDGVLANTGELFF.

This clonotype was observed at least ten times. The genes are TRBV30 and TRBJ2-7; 12 nucleotides align to TRBD2. The CDR3 extends over 15 amino acids. Trimming removed 1 base from V and 1 base from J; junction bases left unmatched: 2. Per germline, CDR1 GTSNPN and CDR2 SVGIG (reference sequence). DNA of the CDR3: TGTGCCTGGAGTGGGGGACTAGCGGGTTCCTACGAGCAGTACTTC. Protein sequence: CAWSGGLAGSYEQYF. Supplemented by reference TRBV30 and TRBJ2-7, the full variable domain reads SQTIHQWPATLVQPVGSPLSLECTVEGTSNPNLYWYRQAAGRGLQLLFYSVGIGQISSEVPQNLSASRPQDRQFILSSKKLLLSDSGFYLCAWSGGLAGSYEQYFGPGTRLTVT.

Regarding this clonotype: No conserved phenylalanine or tryptophan ends this CDR3, so it is likely a read error. The chain combines TRBV20-1 with TRBJ2-7, with D tentatively TRBD1 (6 bases). Germline loops: CDR1 DFQATT, CDR2 SNEGSKA (reference sequence). The CDR3 totals 15 residues. V shed 6 bases and J shed 4 bases, with 22 bases lying between them. CDR3 nucleotides: TGCAGTGCCCGAGGGGGTCAGGGGTATGGATACGAGCAGTACCTC. It encodes CSARGGQGYGYEQYL.

In this sample, this clonotype turned up once. V usage is TRBV28 and J usage is TRBJ2-7, with 7 bases that match TRBD1. The CDR3 consists of 14 residues. Germline V CDR1 and CDR2: MDHEN, SYDVKM. V lost 6 bases and J lost 2; bases outside the gene matches: 7. CDR3 coding DNA: TGTGCCAGCAGCCTATTGGGGACAGCCTACGAGCAGTACTTC. Protein: CASSLLGTAYEQYF.

Many counts were recorded for this clonotype. This chain links TRBV6-5 with TRBJ1-6, with 7 nucleotides matching TRBD1. CDR3 size: 15 residues. Germline lookup yields CDR1 MNHEY and CDR2 SVGAGI. Trimming removed 5 bases from V and 9 bases from J; junction bases left unmatched: 10. CDR3 DNA sequence: TGTGCCAGCAGTAACACCCCAGGGGGTCTTTCACCCCTCCACTTT. Encoded protein: CASSNTPGGLSPLHF.

The gene calls are TRBV19 and TRBJ1-6, with unresolved D. Germline V gene sequence: CDR1 LNHDA, CDR2 SQIVND (reference sequence). CDR3 length: 14 amino acids. The V and J ends lost 7 bases and 8 bases respectively, with 15 bases between them. The CDR3 sequence: CASTTLLWDSPLHF. CDR3 sequence (DNA): TGTGCCAGTACAACCCTACTTTGGGATTCACCCCTCCACTTT.

This clonotype was counted a few times. The chain links TRBV5-1 to TRBJ1-1; no definite D call. V lost 4 bases to trimming and J lost 5 bases, with 15 bases between them. Looked up from germline, CDR1 is SGHRS and CDR2 is YFSETQ. The CDR3 has 14 amino acids. CDR3 sequence: CASSRNQEGTEAFF. The DNA of the CDR3 is TGCGCCAGCAGCCGCAACCAAGAGGGAACTGAAGCTTTCTTT.

The chain uses TRBV29-1 and TRBJ2-7; 7 bases are shared with TRBD2. V was pared by 6 bases and J by 0 bases, with 5 bases of the junction left unmatched. The germline CDR1 and CDR2 sequences are SQVTM and ANQGSEA. CDR3 length: 13 residues. This CDR3 is CSVGTMDSYEQYF. CDR3 DNA: TGCAGCGTCGGGACTATGGACTCCTACGAGCAGTACTTC.

This clonotype was observed a few times. Possible read error: a much larger clone is one base away. The J gene is TRBJ1-1, the V gene TRBV28, with a possible D match to TRBD1 (6 bases). Per germline, CDR1 MDHEN and CDR2 SYDVKM. This CDR3 is 14 amino acids long. In DNA, the CDR3 is TGTGCCAGCTGTTTGCCACAGGGATCCACTGAAGCTTTCTTT. Protein sequence: CASCLPQGSTEAFF.

The chain uses TRBV5-1 and TRBJ1-2; 10 bases agree with TRBD1. In germline, CDR1 is SGHRS, CDR2 YFSETQ. This CDR3 contains 15 residues. With 3 bases clipped from V and 3 bases from J, the junction kept 5 bases outside the gene matches. The CDR3 loop reads CASSSGQGMDYGYTF. DNA of the CDR3: TGCGCCAGCAGCTCGGGACAGGGGATGGACTATGGCTACACCTTC. The complete variable domain, with remaining parts taken from reference TRBV5-1 and TRBJ1-2, reads KAGVTQTPRYLIKTRGQQVTLSCSPISGHRSVSWYQQTPGQGLQFLFEYFSETQRNKGNFPGRFSGRQFSNSRSEMNVSTLELGDSALYLCASSSGQGMDYGYTFGSGTRLTVV.

The chain links TRBV15 to TRBJ2-4; the D gene is possibly TRBD2 (5 bases). The CDR3 is 14 residues long. Trimming removed 7 bases from V and 7 bases from J, with 17 bases in between. CDR1 and CDR2 from the germline V gene are LNHNV and YYDKDF (reference sequence). CDR3 sequence: CATTPEGRRNIQYF. Here the CDR3 DNA reads TGTGCCACCACTCCAGAGGGTAGGCGGAACATTCAGTACTTC.

The gene calls are TRBV2 and TRBJ2-5; D unresolved. CDR3 size: 13 residues. Germline lookup yields CDR1 SNHLY and CDR2 FYNNEI. V lost 7 bases to trimming and J lost 3 bases, with 12 bases between them. CDR3 sequence (DNA): TGTGCCAGCACGCTTTTAGGCAAAGAGACCCAGTACTTC. This sequence encodes CASTLLGKETQYF.

The sample holds many counts of this clonotype. V and J are TRBV6-1 and TRBJ1-5, with TRBD1 as a possible D gene (6 bases). The germline V and J ends were trimmed by 1 base and 2 bases, with 12 bases remaining between them. The CDR3 loop spans 16 amino acids. CDR1 is MNHNS and CDR2 is SASEGT in the germline V gene. In nucleotides, the CDR3 is TGTGCCAGCAGTGAAGTTGGAGCAGGGGGCAATCAGCCCCAGCATTTT. Protein sequence: CASSEVGAGGNQPQHF.

This clonotype was observed many times. The rearrangement uses TRBV10-1 and TRBJ1-6, with TRBD1 identical over 7 bases. With V trimmed by 8 bases and J by 7 bases, 8 bases remained unmatched. Germline V gives CDR1 WNHNN, CDR2 SYGVQD (reference sequence). The CDR3 length is 14 residues. As DNA, the CDR3 is TGCGCCAGCCGAGCCGGGACAGTGAATTCACCCCTCCACTTT. Translating gives CASRAGTVNSPLHF.

In its sample, this clonotype was seen many times. V usage is TRBV4-1 and J usage is TRBJ2-7, with TRBD1 matching over 9 bases. V shed 3 bases, J shed 4 bases, and the junction held 7 bases outside the gene matches. The CDR3 has 15 residues. The germline V gene has CDR1 MGHRA and CDR2 YSYEKL. The CDR3 protein is CASSQNTGQGYEQYF. Here the CDR3 DNA reads TGCGCCAGCAGCCAGAATACGGGACAGGGTTACGAGCAGTACTTC.

This clonotype has ten or more counts. The genes are TRBV7-6 and TRBJ1-1; D is ambiguous. The CDR3 runs 15 residues. Germline CDR1 and CDR2: SGHVS and FNYEAQ. V was clipped by 1 base and J by 3 bases, with 12 bases between them. The CDR3 DNA is TGTGCCAGCAGCTTAGTGTGGCGGGGATACACTGAAGCTTTCTTT. Translation: CASSLVWRGYTEAFF.

This clonotype was counted ten times or more. This chain uses TRBV28 with TRBJ2-2; D is unresolved. The CDR3 spans 15 residues. V was shortened by 6 bases and J by 5 bases, with 16 bases between the two germline ends. The germline CDR1 and CDR2 sequences are MDHEN and SYDVKM. The CDR3 spells CASSRLGRTTGELFF. The CDR3 coding sequence is TGTGCCAGCAGCCGTCTCGGACGGACGACCGGGGAGCTGTTTTTT.

This clonotype was found many times. The chain couples TRBV30 to TRBJ1-1; 7 bases fit TRBD1. Germline CDR1 is GTSNPN and CDR2 is SVGIG (reference sequence). This CDR3 is built from 16 residues. Trimming at V came to 3 bases and at J to 4 bases, leaving 14 bases not matched to a gene. The CDR3 region has the DNA TGTGCCTGGAGCGCCGGGTTCCTGACAGGGTTCACTGAAGCTTTCTTT. As protein: CAWSAGFLTGFTEAFF.

The rearrangement joins TRBV19 to TRBJ1-2, with 8 bases matching TRBD1. This CDR3 is 15 amino acids long. After removal of 7 bases from V and 6 bases from J, the junction contained 13 bases not matched to a gene. The germline CDR1 and CDR2 sequences are LNHDA and SQIVND (reference sequence). CDR3 residues: CASIQDRGRFDGYTF. The CDR3 DNA is TGTGCCAGTATCCAAGACAGGGGAAGGTTTGATGGCTACACCTTC.

This rearrangement joins TRBV5-6 to TRBJ2-5; tentative D call: TRBD1 (6 bases). Looked up from germline, CDR1 is SGHDT and CDR2 is YYEEEE. The V end lost 7 bases, the J end lost 5 bases, and 21 bases lay between the germline ends. The CDR3 sequence is 15 residues long. This chain's CDR3 is CASGLAQGRRETQYF. CDR3 nucleotide sequence: TGTGCCAGCGGACTCGCACAGGGTAGGAGGGAGACCCAGTACTTC.

This clonotype came up a few times. This sequence joins TRBV13 and TRBJ1-1; TRBD1 might be the D (6 bases). Germline V gives CDR1 PRHDT, CDR2 FYEKMQ (reference sequence). V lost 4 bases, J lost 8 bases, and 14 bases lay in between. The CDR3 loop spans 13 amino acids. The CDR3 DNA is TGTGCCAGCAGCTCCCGAGGGAGGGGGGAAGCTTTCTTT. As protein: CASSSRGRGEAFF.

The table lists this clonotype with many counts. The genes are TRBV15 and TRBJ1-5; no firm D call. The germline V gene has CDR1 LNHNV and CDR2 YYDKDF (reference sequence). Trimming removed 3 bases at V and 2 bases at J, with 11 bases between. The CDR3 sequence is 15 residues long. CDR3 residues: CATSRDRWGNQPQHF. The CDR3 DNA reads TGTGCCACCAGCAGGGACCGGTGGGGCAATCAGCCCCAGCATTTT.

Remarks on this clonotype: A much larger clone differs from this one at a single base, so this may be a read error. This CDR3 reads CSARDSGTGKLNTEAFF. In DNA form, the CDR3 reads TGCAGTGCTAGAGATTCCGGGACAGGGAAATTGAACACTGAAGCTTTCTTT. This chain links TRBV20-1 with TRBJ1-1, with 9 bases that match TRBD1. Germline trimming cut 0 bases from V and 0 bases from J; bases unmatched to any gene: 8. The CDR3 totals 17 residues. Germline CDR1 DFQATT, CDR2 SNEGSKA (reference sequence).

In its sample, this clonotype was seen many times. This chain uses TRBV7-3 with TRBJ1-2; 7 nucleotides line up with TRBD1. This CDR3 spans 15 amino acids. Germline CDR1 and CDR2: SGHTA and FQGTGA. Losses at the gene ends were 6 bases for V and 3 bases for J; bases not matched to a gene: 10. CDR3 region: CASRKDRDDDYGYTF. DNA for the CDR3: TGTGCCAGCAGAAAAGACAGGGATGATGACTATGGCTACACCTTC.

The rearrangement links TRBV6-2 or TRBV6-3 to TRBJ2-2, with D unresolved. V shed 5 bases and J shed 1 base, with 8 bases lying between them. The CDR3 loop spans 14 amino acids. The germline V gene encodes CDR1 MNHEY and CDR2 SVGEGT. The CDR3 protein is CASSRYRNTGELFF. Here the CDR3 DNA reads TGTGCCAGCAGTCGATACAGGAACACCGGGGAGCTGTTTTTT.

There are many counts of this clonotype. The V gene is TRBV4-2, the J gene TRBJ1-2; D unclear. V shed 4 bases and J shed 4 bases, with 13 bases lying between them. Germline CDR1 reads LGHNA; CDR2 reads YNFKEQ. The CDR3 extends over 14 amino acids. The CDR3 reads CASSPMGSAYGYTF. CDR3 sequence (DNA): TGTGCCAGCAGCCCGATGGGCAGCGCCTATGGCTACACCTTC.

Ten or more counts support this clonotype. V gene TRBV19 combines with J gene TRBJ1-5; the D gene is possibly TRBD1 (6 bases). Per the germline V gene, CDR1 is LNHDA and CDR2 is SQIVND (reference sequence). This CDR3 is built from 16 residues. V lost 7 bases and J lost 3, with 19 bases in between. The CDR3 reads CASIGQHMGLNQPQHF. CDR3 coding DNA: TGTGCCAGTATCGGACAGCACATGGGGCTCAATCAGCCCCAGCATTTT.

The V and J genes are TRBV5-1 and TRBJ1-1; D remains unclear. V was shortened by 1 base and J by 0 bases, with 16 bases between the two germline ends. CDR3 size: 17 residues. Germline V gene sequence: CDR1 SGHRS, CDR2 YFSETQ. The CDR3 coding sequence is TGCGCCAGCAGCTTGAACGGAGGGCGATCTATGAACACTGAAGCTTTCTTT. It is translated as CASSLNGGRSMNTEAFF.